The 16 T cell receptor beta chains reported below all come from one sample, sequenced in a study of cytomegalovirus exposure and HLA in healthy donors. Primers for the PCR totalled 60 Vbeta and 13 Jbeta. TCRdb's copy holds only in-frame clones and misses some; the assay was immunoSEQ multiplex PCR. In the table there are 150,000 to 180,000 clones, 70% to 80% of which are singletons. Specimen: PBMCs. The receptors derive from a man aged 30 to 45 in good health and CMV-seropositive.

The genes are TRBV5-1 and TRBJ2-5, with TRBD1 identical over 10 bases. After removal of 4 bases from V and 4 bases from J, the junction contained 10 bases not matched to a gene. Germline V gene data show CDR1 as SGHRS and CDR2 as YFSETQ. CDR3 length: 16 amino acids. The CDR3 here is CASSTTTTGGRETQYF. The CDR3 coding sequence is TGCGCCAGCAGCACAACGACGACAGGGGGCAGAGAGACCCAGTACTTC.

A single count supports this clone. The chain carries TRBV7-9 and TRBJ2-5; 10 bases line up with TRBD1. The length of the CDR3 is 16 residues. CDR1 SEHNR and CDR2 FQNEAQ come from the germline V gene (reference sequence). V trimming: 0 bases; J trimming: 5 bases; junction bases outside the gene matches: 6. CDR3 DNA sequence: TGTGCCAGCAGCTTAGCCCTGACAGGGGGCTCGGAGACCCAGTACTTC. Translating it yields CASSLALTGGSETQYF.

This clone appeared a few times. The V call is TRBV4-2, the J call TRBJ2-3, with TRBD2 matching over 10 bases. Trimming cost V 1 base and J 4 bases; bases outside gene matches: 5. From germline, CDR1 is LGHNA and CDR2 YNFKEQ. CDR3 length: 16 amino acids. The CDR3, as DNA: TGTGCCAGCAGCCAAGCCAGCGGGGGGGCCTCAGATACGCAGTATTTT. Amino acids: CASSQASGGASDTQYF.

The gene calls are TRBV18 and TRBJ1-5; D is perhaps TRBD1 (5 bases). Between the trimmed V and J ends, which lost 2 bases and 5 bases, there was a span of 10 bases. CDR3 length: 14 amino acids. Per the germline V gene, CDR1 is KGHSH and CDR2 is LQKENI. CDR3 bases: TGTGCCAGCTCACCAACCTGGGGGGATCAGCCCCAGCATTTT. Encoded protein: CASSPTWGDQPQHF.

The rearrangement links TRBV10-3 to TRBJ2-7; 12 bases are shared with TRBD1. The CDR3 is made up of 14 amino acids. The germline V gene has CDR1 ENHRY and CDR2 SYGVKD. V dropped 6 bases and J dropped 7; count of bases not matched to a gene: 7. The CDR3: CAISPSGQGAEQYF. The CDR3 bases are TGTGCCATCAGCCCCTCGGGACAGGGGGCTGAGCAGTACTTC.

The V and J genes are TRBV18 and TRBJ2-3; possibly TRBD1 for D (5 bases). Trimming took 2 bases from V and 3 from J, leaving 27 bases between them. Germline assignment: CDR1 KGHSH and CDR2 LQKENI. The CDR3 extends over 20 amino acids. The CDR3 nucleotides are TGTGCCAGCTCACCAGAAGAAACAGGCATAATTACTATTGCAACAGATACGCAGTATTTT. This gives the protein CASSPEETGIITIATDTQYF.

The J gene is TRBJ2-2, the V gene TRBV5-4; 10 bases map to TRBD1. V lost 4 bases and J lost 7; bases outside the gene matches: 10. Germline V CDR1 and CDR2: SGHNT, YYREEE (reference sequence). The CDR3 loop spans 16 amino acids. The CDR3: CASSRTGGLMIGELFF. In DNA form, the CDR3 reads TGTGCCAGCAGCAGGACAGGGGGTTTAATGATCGGGGAGCTGTTTTTT.

The V gene is TRBV5-4, the J gene TRBJ2-3; 9 nucleotides line up with TRBD2. Trimming took 4 bases from V and 1 from J; bases not matched to a gene: 4. The CDR3 contains 15 residues. Looked up from germline, CDR1 is SGHNT and CDR2 is YYREEE (reference sequence). The CDR3 protein is CASSPRGGGTDTQYF. In DNA, the CDR3 is TGTGCCAGCAGCCCACGCGGGGGGGGCACAGATACGCAGTATTTT. The full variable domain, completed using reference TRBV5-4 and TRBJ2-3, is ETGVTQSPTHLIKTRGQQVTLRCSSQSGHNTVSWYQQALGQGPQFIFQYYREEENGRGNFPPRFSGLQFPNYSSELNVNALELDDSALYLCASSPRGGGTDTQYFGPGTRLTVL.

A single count supports this clone. The chain couples TRBV19 to TRBJ1-3; possible D gene TRBD1, 5 bases. Per the germline V gene, CDR1 is LNHDA and CDR2 is SQIVND (reference sequence). This CDR3 has 16 residues. Trimming took off 4 bases at V and 1 base at J, with 14 bases between the two ends. CDR3 sequence (DNA): TGTGCCAGTAGTACCCTATCGGGGGGATCTGGAAACACCATATATTTT. It yields the protein CASSTLSGGSGNTIYF.

The rearrangement uses TRBV28 and TRBJ1-1; the D is unclear. This CDR3 spans 13 amino acids. The germline CDR1 and CDR2 sequences are MDHEN and SYDVKM. The V end was cut by 4 bases, the J end by 0 bases, with 6 bases between. CDR3: CASSWTMNTEAFF. The CDR3 DNA is TGTGCCAGCAGTTGGACTATGAACACTGAAGCTTTCTTT. Looking up the rest from reference TRBV28 and TRBJ1-1 gives the full variable domain: DVKVTQSSRYLVKRTGEKVFLECVQDMDHENMFWYRQDPGLGLRLIYFSYDVKMKEKGDIPEGYSVSREKKERFSLILESASTNQTSMYLCASSWTMNTEAFFGQGTRLTVV.

V and J are TRBV5-4 and TRBJ2-1; the match to TRBD2 covers 8 bases. V gave up 0 bases and J gave up 1 base; unmatched junction bases: 3. The CDR3 is made up of 16 amino acids. In germline, CDR1 is SGHNT, CDR2 YYREEE (reference sequence). The CDR3, as DNA: TGTGCCAGCAGCTTGGCGGGGGGGGTTTCCTACAATGAGCAGTTCTTC. As protein: CASSLAGGVSYNEQFF. Full variable domain (remainder filled in from reference TRBV5-4 and TRBJ2-1): ETGVTQSPTHLIKTRGQQVTLRCSSQSGHNTVSWYQQALGQGPQFIFQYYREEENGRGNFPPRFSGLQFPNYSSELNVNALELDDSALYLCASSLAGGVSYNEQFFGPGTRLTVL.

The chain employs TRBV7-8 and TRBJ2-1; a possible D gene is TRBD1 (6 bases). Trimming removed 5 bases from V and 5 bases from J, with 25 bases in between. Per the germline V gene, CDR1 is SGHVS and CDR2 is FQNEAQ. The CDR3 sequence is 18 residues long. The CDR3 DNA is TGTGCCAGCAGCCTCTTAGATGGCAGGGGCAAATTGAACAATGAGCAGTTCTTC. Its protein product is CASSLLDGRGKLNNEQFF. Drawing the rest from reference TRBV7-8 and TRBJ2-1, the complete variable domain is GAGVSQSPRYKVAKRGQDVALRCDPISGHVSLFWYQQALGQGPEFLTYFQNEAQLDKSGLPSDRFFAERPEGSVSTLKIQRTQQEDSAVYLCASSLLDGRGKLNNEQFFGPGTRLTVL.

CDR3 sequence reads: CASSPRAEGEQYF. The DNA for the CDR3 is TGTGCCAGCTCACCAAGGGCCGAGGGCGAGCAGTACTTC. The rearrangement uses TRBV18 and TRBJ2-7; a possible D gene is TRBD2 (5 bases). The ends were cut back, 2 bases at V and 6 bases at J, with 11 bases in the middle. Germline assignment: CDR1 KGHSH and CDR2 LQKENI. This CDR3 contains 13 residues.

The rearrangement links TRBV5-1 to TRBJ2-5; the D is unclear. The germline V gene has CDR1 SGHRS and CDR2 YFSETQ. The CDR3 totals 15 residues. The ends were cut back, 5 bases at V and 0 bases at J, with 14 bases in the middle. CDR3 loop: CASRATTVNQETQYF. The CDR3 DNA follows: TGCGCCAGCAGGGCTACTACGGTAAACCAAGAGACCCAGTACTTC.

The table lists this clone with a count of one. This chain joins TRBV19 and TRBJ2-7; 11 bases are shared with TRBD1. This CDR3 has 12 residues. Trimming removed 6 bases from V and 6 bases from J; junction bases left unmatched: 1. Per the germline V gene, CDR1 is LNHDA and CDR2 is SQIVND (reference sequence). CDR3 nucleotide sequence: TGTGCCAGTAGAGGGACAGGGGGCGAGCAGTACTTC. Translation: CASRGTGGEQYF.

This clone was observed a few times. This rearrangement joins TRBV19 to TRBJ1-4; 10 bases map to TRBD1. Unmatched junction bases numbered 7, after V lost 7 bases and J lost 8 bases. Germline V lookup: CDR1 LNHDA, CDR2 SQIVND (reference sequence). There are 14 residues in the CDR3. CDR3 DNA sequence: TGTGCCAGTAAGGACAGGGGGAGCGAAGAAAAACTGTTTTTT. This translates into CASKDRGSEEKLFF.